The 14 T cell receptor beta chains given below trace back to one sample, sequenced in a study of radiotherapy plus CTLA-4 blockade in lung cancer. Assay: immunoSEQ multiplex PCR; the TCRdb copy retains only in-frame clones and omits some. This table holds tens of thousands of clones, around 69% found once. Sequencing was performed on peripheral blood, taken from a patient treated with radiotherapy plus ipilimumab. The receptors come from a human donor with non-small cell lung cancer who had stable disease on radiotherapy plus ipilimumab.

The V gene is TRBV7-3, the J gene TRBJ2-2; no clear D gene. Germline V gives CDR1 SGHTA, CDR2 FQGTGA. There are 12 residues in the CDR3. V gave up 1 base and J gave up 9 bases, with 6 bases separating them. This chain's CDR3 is CASSLNGRELFF. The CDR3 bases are TGTGCCAGCAGCTTAAACGGTCGGGAGCTGTTTTTT.

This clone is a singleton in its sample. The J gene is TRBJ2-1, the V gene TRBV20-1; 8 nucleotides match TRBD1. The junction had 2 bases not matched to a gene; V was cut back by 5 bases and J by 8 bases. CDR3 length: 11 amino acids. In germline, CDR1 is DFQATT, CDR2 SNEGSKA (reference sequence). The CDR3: CSAGQGYEQFF. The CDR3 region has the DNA TGCAGTGCTGGACAGGGATATGAGCAGTTCTTC.

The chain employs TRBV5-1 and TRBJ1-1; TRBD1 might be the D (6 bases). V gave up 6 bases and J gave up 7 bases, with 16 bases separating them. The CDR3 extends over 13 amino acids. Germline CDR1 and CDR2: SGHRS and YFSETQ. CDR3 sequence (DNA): TGCGCCAGCAACCTCGGGGGGGCGGATGAAGCTTTCTTT. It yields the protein CASNLGGADEAFF.

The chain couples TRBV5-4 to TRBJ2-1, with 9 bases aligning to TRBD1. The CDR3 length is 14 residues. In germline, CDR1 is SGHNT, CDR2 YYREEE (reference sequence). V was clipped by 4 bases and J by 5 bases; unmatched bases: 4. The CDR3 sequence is CASSGGTGNNEQFF. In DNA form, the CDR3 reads TGTGCCAGCAGCGGCGGGACAGGGAACAATGAGCAGTTCTTC.

In DNA, the CDR3 is TGTGCCAGTACCCCTACTCCCCAAATCTCTGGAAACACCATATATTTT. This gives the protein CASTPTPQISGNTIYF. J is TRBJ1-3 and V is TRBV19; D remains ambiguous. V was trimmed by 7 bases and J by 0 bases, leaving 16 bases between them. CDR3 length: 16 amino acids. CDR1 and CDR2 from the germline V gene are LNHDA and SQIVND (reference sequence). Looking up the rest from reference TRBV19 and TRBJ1-3 gives the full variable domain: DGGITQSPKYLFRKEGQNVTLSCEQNLNHDAMYWYRQDPGQGLRLIYYSQIVNDFQKGDIAEGYSVSREKKESFPLTVTSAQKNPTAFYLCASTPTPQISGNTIYFGEGSWLTVV.

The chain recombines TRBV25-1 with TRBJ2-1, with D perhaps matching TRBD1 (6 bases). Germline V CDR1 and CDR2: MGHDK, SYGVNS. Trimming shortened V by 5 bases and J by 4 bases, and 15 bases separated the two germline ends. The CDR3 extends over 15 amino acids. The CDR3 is CASSHRTALYNEQFF. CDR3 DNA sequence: TGTGCCAGCAGTCACCGGACAGCCTTATACAATGAGCAGTTCTTC.

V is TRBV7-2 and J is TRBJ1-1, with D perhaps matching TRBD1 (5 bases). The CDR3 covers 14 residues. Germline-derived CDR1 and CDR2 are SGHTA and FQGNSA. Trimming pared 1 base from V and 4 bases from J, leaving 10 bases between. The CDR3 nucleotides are TGTGCCAGCAGCTTAGTTTGGGGGGGCACTGAAGCTTTCTTT. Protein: CASSLVWGGTEAFF.

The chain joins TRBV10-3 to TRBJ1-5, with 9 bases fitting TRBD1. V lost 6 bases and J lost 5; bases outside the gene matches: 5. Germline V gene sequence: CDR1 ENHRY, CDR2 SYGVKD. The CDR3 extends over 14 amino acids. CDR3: CAISDRGGDQPQHF. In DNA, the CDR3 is TGTGCCATCAGCGACAGGGGGGGGGATCAGCCCCAGCATTTT.

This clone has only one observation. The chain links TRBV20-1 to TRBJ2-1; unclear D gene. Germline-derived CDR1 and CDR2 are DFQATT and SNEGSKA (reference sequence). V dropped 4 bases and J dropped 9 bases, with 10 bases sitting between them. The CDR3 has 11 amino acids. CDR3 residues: CSATRPGEQFF. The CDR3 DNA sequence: TGCAGTGCTACTCGCCCGGGTGAGCAGTTCTTC.

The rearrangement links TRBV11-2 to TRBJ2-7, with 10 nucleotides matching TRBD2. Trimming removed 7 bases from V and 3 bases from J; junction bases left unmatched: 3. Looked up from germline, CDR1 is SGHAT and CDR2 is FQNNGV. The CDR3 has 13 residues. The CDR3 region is CASKASGGYEQYV. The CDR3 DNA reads TGTGCCAGCAAGGCTAGCGGGGGCTACGAGCAGTACGTC.

The CDR3 sequence: CASSRDTTNTGELFF. The CDR3 DNA reads as TGCGCCAGCAGTCGGGATACGACAAACACCGGGGAGCTGTTTTTT. The chain is built from TRBV5-1 and TRBJ2-2; tentatively, D is TRBD2 (5 bases). The CDR3 is 15 residues long. Looked up from germline, CDR1 is SGHRS and CDR2 is YFSETQ. Trimming removed 5 bases from V and 2 bases from J, with 13 bases in between.

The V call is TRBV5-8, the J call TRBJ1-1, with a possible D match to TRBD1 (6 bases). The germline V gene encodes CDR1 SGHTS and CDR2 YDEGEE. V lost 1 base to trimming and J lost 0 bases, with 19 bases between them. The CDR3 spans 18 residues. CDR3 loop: CASSLLWGAEGMNTEAFF. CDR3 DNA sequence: TGTGCCAGCAGCTTGTTGTGGGGGGCAGAGGGCATGAACACTGAAGCTTTCTTT.

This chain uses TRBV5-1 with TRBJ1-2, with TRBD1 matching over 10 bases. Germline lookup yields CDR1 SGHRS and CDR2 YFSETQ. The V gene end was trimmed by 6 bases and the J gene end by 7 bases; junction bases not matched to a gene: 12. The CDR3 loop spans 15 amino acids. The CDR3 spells CASKLYGTGAGGYTF. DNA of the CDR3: TGCGCCAGCAAACTCTACGGGACAGGGGCTGGTGGCTACACCTTC.

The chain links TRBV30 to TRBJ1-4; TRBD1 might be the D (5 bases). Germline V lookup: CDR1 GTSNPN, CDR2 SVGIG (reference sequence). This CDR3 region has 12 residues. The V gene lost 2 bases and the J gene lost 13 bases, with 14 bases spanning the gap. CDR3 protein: CAWSPGDPSLFF. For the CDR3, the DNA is TGTGCCTGGAGTCCCGGGGACCCTTCACTGTTTTTT.